This T cell receptor (beta chain) was retrieved from a study of T cells after yellow fever vaccination. Overall study: Preparation of the low-cell-number fractions used SMART-Seq v4 Ultra Low Input. Notes on the study in general: Among all clonotypes, a small share was observed in both CD4 and CD8 compartments.

About this clonotype itself: Antigen specificity is unknown.

UMIs were added to TCR cDNA along with a universal primer site when it was made by 5'RACE template switching. MiXCR, run by TCRdb on the 5' RACE reads, gives a single entry per CDR3 protein. The sample consists of around 500,000 distinct CDR3 sequences, less than 25% of them appearing once. Germline values: CDR1 SGHRS, CDR2 YFSETQ. The CDR3 consists of 15 residues. V was shortened by 0 bases and J by 1 base, with 10 bases between the two germline ends. The chain recombines TRBV5-1 with TRBJ1-1, with D possibly matching TRBD1 (5 bases). This TCR was recovered from a man younger than 35 who received the YFV17D yellow fever vaccine. Sequences were derived from PBMCs, sampled about 21 days after the first yellow fever vaccination. The CDR3 DNA sequence: TGCGCCAGCAGCTTGGCGATCGGGGCGAACACTGAAGCTTTCTTT. Its translation: CASSLAIGANTEAFF.